Following are 3 T cell receptor beta chains from one sample sequenced in a study of CD8+ T cells in alopecia areata. Extracted RNA was reverse transcribed, and the resulting cDNA served as sequencing template. Clones were sequenced by immunoSEQ multiplex PCR, and TCRdb holds only the in-frame ones, with some missing. Of around 250,000 clones in the sample, roughly 69% are singletons; the top ten hold around 1.2%. The sample in question was CD4+ T cells sorted from blood, obtained at week 0. These receptors all come from a human donor with alopecia areata.

Regarding this clone: The sample has other DNA sequences that encode this CDR3 too. J is TRBJ2-2 and V is TRBV9, with D unresolved. CDR3 length: 13 amino acids. Germline CDR1 SGDLS, CDR2 YYNGEE. Trimming shortened V by 0 bases and J by 5 bases, and 5 bases separated the two germline ends. CDR3 DNA sequence: TGTGCCAGCAGCGTAGTAGGGACCGGGGAGCTGTTTTTT. Its translation: CASSVVGTGELFF.

This chain connects TRBV5-1 to TRBJ2-7; 9 bases map to TRBD1. The CDR3 loop spans 14 amino acids. Looked up from germline, CDR1 is SGHRS and CDR2 is YFSETQ. With 3 bases clipped from V and 4 bases from J, the junction kept 5 bases outside the gene matches. CDR3 in amino acids: CASSSGTGPYEQYF. The CDR3 nucleotides read TGCGCCAGCAGCTCCGGGACAGGGCCATACGAGCAGTACTTC.

In this sample, this clone turned up once. The chain joins TRBV2 to TRBJ1-2; the match to TRBD1 covers 7 bases. The CDR3 runs 14 residues. Trimming at V came to 6 bases and at J to 4 bases, leaving 8 bases not matched to a gene. Germline-derived CDR1 and CDR2 are SNHLY and FYNNEI. The DNA of the CDR3 is TGTGCCAGCAGCCAAATCGGACAGGTCTATGGCTACACCTTC. Amino acids: CASSQIGQVYGYTF.